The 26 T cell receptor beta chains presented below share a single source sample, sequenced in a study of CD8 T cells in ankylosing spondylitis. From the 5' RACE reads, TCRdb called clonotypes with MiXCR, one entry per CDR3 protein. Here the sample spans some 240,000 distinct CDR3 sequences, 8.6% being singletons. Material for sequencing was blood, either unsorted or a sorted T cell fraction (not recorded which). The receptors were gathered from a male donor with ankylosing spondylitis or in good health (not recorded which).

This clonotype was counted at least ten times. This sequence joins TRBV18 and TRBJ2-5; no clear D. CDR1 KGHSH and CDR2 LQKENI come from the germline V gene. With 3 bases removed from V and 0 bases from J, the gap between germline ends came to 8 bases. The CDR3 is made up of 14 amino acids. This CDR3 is CASSPGRNQETQYF. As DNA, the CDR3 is TGTGCCAGCTCACCTGGACGGAACCAAGAGACCCAGTACTTC.

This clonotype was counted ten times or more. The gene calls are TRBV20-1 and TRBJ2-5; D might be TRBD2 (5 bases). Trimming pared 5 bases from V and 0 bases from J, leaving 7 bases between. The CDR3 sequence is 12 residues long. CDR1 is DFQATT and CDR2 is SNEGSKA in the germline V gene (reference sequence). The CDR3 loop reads CSASRDQETQYF. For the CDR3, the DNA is TGCAGTGCTTCGCGGGACCAAGAGACCCAGTACTTC.

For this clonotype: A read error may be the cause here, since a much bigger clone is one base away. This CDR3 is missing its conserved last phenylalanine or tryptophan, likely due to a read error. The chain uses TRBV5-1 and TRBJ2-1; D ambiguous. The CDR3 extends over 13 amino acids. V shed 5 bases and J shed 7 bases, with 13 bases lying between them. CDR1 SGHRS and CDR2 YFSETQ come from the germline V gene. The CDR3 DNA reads TGCGCCAGCAGACCAGACCTCATGAATGAGCAGTTCTTA. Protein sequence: CASRPDLMNEQFL.

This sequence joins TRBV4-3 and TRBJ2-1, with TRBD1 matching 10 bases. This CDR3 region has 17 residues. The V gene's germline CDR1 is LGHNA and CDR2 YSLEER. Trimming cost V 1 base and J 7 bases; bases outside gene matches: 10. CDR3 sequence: CASSQAWRTGGSNEQFF. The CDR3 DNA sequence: TGCGCCAGCAGCCAAGCCTGGAGGACAGGGGGTTCGAATGAGCAGTTCTTC.

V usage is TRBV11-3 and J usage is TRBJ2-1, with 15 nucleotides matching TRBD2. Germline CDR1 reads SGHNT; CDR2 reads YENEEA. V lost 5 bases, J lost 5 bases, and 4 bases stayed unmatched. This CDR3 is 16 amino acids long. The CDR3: CASSPRTSGRDNEQFF. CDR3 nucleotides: TGTGCCAGCAGCCCACGGACTAGCGGGAGGGACAATGAGCAGTTCTTC. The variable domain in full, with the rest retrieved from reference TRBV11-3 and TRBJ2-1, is EAGVVQSPRYKIIEKKQPVAFWCNPISGHNTLYWYLQNLGQGPELLIRYENEEAVDDSQLPKDRFSAERLKGVDSTLKIQPAELGDSAVYLCASSPRTSGRDNEQFFGPGTRLTVL.

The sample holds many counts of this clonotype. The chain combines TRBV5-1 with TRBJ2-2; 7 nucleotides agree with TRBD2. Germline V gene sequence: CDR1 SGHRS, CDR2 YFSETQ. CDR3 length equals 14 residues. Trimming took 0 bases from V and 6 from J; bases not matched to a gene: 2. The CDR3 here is CASSLATSSGELFF. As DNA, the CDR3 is TGCGCCAGCAGCTTGGCGACTAGCTCCGGGGAGCTGTTTTTT.

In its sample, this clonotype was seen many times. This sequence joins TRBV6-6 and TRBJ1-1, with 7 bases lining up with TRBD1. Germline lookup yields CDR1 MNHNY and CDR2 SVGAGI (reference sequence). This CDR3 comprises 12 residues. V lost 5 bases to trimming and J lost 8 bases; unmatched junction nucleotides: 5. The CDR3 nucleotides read TGTGCCAGCAGTCTACAGGGGTTGGAAGCTTTCTTT. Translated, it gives CASSLQGLEAFF.

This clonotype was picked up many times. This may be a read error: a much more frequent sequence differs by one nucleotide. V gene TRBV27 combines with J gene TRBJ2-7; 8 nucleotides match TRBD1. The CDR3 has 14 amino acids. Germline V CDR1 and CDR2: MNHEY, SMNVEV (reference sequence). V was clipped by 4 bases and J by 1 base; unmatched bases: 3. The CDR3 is CASSSRTGSYEQYF. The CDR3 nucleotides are TGTGCCAGCAGTTCCAGGACAGGGTCCTACGAGCAGTACTTC.

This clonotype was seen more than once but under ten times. CDR3 in amino acids: CASSQDNLVDTQYF. The CDR3 coding sequence is TGCGCCAGCAGCCAAGATAATTTGGTGGATACGCAGTATTTT. The chain is built from TRBV4-1 and TRBJ2-3; D gene uncertain. Trimming removed 0 bases at V and 6 bases at J, with 10 bases between. The length of the CDR3 is 14 residues. CDR1 and CDR2 (germline): MGHRA, YSYEKL.

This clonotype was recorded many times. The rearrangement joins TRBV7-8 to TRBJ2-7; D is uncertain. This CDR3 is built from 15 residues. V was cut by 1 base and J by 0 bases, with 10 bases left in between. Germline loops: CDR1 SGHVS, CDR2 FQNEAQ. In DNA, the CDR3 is TGTGCCAGCAGCTTAGGGCGGACCAGCTCCTACGAGCAGTACTTC. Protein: CASSLGRTSSYEQYF.

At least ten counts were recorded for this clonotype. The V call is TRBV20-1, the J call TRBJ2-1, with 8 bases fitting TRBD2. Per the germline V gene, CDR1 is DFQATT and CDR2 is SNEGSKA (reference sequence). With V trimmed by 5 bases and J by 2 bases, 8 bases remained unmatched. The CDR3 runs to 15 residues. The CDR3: CSAPPGGRAYNEQFF. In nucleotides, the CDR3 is TGCAGTGCTCCCCCGGGGGGGAGGGCCTACAATGAGCAGTTCTTC.

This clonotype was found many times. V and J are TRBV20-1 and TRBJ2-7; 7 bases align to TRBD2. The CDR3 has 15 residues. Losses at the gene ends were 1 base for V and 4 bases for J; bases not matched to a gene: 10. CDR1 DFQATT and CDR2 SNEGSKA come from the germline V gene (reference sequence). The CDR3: CSARALAGATYEQYF. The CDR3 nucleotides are TGCAGTGCTAGAGCCCTGGCGGGAGCAACTTACGAGCAGTACTTC.

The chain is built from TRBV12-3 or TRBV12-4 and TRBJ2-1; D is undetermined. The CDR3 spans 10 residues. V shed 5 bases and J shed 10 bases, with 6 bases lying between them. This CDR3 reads CASSNNEQFF. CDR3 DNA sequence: TGTGCCAGCAGTAATAACGAGCAGTTCTTC.

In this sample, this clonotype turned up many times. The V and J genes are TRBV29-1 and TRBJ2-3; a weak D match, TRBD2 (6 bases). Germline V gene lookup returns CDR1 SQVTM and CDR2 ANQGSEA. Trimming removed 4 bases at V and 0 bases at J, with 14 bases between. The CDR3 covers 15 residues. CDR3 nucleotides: TGCAGCGTTGCCCAAGGAGGGACTAGCACAGATACGCAGTATTTT. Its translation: CSVAQGGTSTDTQYF.

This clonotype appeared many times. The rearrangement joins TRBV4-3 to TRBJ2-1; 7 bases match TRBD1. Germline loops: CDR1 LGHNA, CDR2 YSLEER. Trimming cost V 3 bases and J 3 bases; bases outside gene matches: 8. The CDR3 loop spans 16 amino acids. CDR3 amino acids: CASSQDLTGFYNEQFF. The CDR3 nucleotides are TGCGCCAGCAGCCAGGATTTGACAGGGTTCTACAATGAGCAGTTCTTC.

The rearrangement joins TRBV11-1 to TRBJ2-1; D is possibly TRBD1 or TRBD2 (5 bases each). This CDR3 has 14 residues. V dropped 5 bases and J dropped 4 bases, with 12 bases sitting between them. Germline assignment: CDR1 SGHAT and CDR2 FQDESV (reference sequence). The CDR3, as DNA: TGTGCCAGCAGCGTCCGGGACGGGTACAATGAGCAGTTCTTC. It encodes CASSVRDGYNEQFF.

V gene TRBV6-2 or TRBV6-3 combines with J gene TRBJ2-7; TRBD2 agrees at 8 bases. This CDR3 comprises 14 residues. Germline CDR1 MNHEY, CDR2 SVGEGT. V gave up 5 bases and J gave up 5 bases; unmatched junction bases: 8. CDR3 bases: TGTGCCAGCAGTACACCAAGCGGGGGCCACGAGCAGTACTTC. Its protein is CASSTPSGGHEQYF.

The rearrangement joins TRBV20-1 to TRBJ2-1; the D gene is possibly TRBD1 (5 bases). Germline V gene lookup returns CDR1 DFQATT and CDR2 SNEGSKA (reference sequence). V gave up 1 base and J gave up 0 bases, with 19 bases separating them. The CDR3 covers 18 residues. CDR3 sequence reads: CSARGPRIADSSYNEQFF. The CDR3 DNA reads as TGCAGTGCTAGAGGACCCCGGATAGCCGACAGCTCCTACAATGAGCAGTTCTTC.

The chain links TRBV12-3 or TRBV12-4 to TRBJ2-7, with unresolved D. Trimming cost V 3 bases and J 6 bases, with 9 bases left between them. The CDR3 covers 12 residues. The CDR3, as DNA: TGTGCCAGCAGTTTTGCTGGTTTCGAGCAGTACTTC. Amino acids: CASSFAGFEQYF.

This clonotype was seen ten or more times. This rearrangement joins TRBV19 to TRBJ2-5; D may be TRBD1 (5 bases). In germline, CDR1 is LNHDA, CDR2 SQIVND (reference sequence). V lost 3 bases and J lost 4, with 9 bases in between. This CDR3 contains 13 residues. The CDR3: CASSITGGETQYF. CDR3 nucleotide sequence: TGTGCCAGTAGTATTACAGGCGGAGAGACCCAGTACTTC.

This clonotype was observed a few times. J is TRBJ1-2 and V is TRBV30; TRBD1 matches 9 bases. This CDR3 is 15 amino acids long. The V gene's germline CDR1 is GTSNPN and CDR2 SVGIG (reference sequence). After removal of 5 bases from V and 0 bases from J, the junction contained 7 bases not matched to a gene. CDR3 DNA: TGTGCCTGGTTGGGGACAGGGACCTCTAACTATGGCTACACCTTC. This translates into CAWLGTGTSNYGYTF. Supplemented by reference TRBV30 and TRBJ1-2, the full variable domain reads SQTIHQWPATLVQPVGSPLSLECTVEGTSNPNLYWYRQAAGRGLQLLFYSVGIGQISSEVPQNLSASRPQDRQFILSSKKLLLSDSGFYLCAWLGTGTSNYGYTFGSGTRLTVV.

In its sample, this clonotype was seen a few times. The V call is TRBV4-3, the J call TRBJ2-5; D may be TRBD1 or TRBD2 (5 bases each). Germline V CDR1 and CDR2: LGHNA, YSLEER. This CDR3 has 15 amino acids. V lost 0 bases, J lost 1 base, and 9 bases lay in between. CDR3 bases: TGCGCCAGCAGCCAAGATCGGGGCAGCCAAGAGACCCAGTACTTC. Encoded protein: CASSQDRGSQETQYF.

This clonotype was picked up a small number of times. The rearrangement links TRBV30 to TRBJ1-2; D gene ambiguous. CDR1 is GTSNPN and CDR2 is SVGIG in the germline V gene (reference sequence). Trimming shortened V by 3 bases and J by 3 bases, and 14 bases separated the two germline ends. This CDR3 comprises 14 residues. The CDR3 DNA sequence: TGTGCCTGGAGCGAGCAAACTGGGCACTATGGCTACACCTTC. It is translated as CAWSEQTGHYGYTF.

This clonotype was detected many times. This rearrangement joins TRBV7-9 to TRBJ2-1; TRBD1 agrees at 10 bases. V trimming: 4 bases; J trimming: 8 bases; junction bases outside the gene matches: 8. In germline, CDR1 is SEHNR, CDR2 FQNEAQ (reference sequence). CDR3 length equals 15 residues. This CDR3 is CASSSRDRGLDEQFF. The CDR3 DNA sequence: TGTGCCAGCAGCTCCCGGGACAGGGGTTTGGATGAGCAGTTCTTC.

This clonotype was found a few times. CDR3 protein: CASSPSGLAGDEQYF. In DNA, the CDR3 is TGTGCCAGCAGCCCCTCGGGACTAGCGGGGGACGAGCAGTACTTC. The chain is built from TRBV7-2 and TRBJ2-7; 14 nucleotides line up with TRBD2. CDR1 is SGHTA and CDR2 is FQGNSA in the germline V gene. V was pared by 5 bases and J by 5 bases, with 5 bases of the junction left unmatched. CDR3 length equals 15 residues.

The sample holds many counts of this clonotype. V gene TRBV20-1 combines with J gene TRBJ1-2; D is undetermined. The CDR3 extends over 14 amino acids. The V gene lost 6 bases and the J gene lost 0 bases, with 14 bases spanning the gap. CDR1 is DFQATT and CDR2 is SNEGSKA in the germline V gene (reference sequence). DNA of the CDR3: TGCAGTGCCGGGGAACAAGACGCTAACTATGGCTACACCTTC. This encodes CSAGEQDANYGYTF.